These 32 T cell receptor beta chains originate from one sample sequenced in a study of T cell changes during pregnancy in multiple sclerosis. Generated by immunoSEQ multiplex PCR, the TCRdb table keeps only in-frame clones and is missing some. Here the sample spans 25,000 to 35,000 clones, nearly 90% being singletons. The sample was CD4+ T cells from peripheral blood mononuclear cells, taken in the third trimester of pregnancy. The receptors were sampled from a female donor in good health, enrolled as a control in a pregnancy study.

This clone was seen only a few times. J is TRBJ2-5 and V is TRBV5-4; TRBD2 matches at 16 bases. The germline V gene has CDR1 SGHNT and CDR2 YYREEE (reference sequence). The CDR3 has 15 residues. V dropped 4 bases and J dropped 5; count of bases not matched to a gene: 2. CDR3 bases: TGTGCCAGCAGCGCGGGACTAGCGGGGGGGGAGACCCAGTACTTC. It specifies CASSAGLAGGETQYF. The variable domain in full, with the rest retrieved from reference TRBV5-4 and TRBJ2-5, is ETGVTQSPTHLIKTRGQQVTLRCSSQSGHNTVSWYQQALGQGPQFIFQYYREEENGRGNFPPRFSGLQFPNYSSELNVNALELDDSALYLCASSAGLAGGETQYFGPGTRLLVL.

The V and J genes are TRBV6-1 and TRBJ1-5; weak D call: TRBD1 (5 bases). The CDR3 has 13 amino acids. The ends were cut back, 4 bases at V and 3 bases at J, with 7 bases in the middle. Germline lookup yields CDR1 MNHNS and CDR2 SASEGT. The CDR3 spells CASSGRDNQPQHF. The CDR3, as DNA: TGTGCCAGCAGTGGCAGGGACAATCAGCCCCAGCATTTT.

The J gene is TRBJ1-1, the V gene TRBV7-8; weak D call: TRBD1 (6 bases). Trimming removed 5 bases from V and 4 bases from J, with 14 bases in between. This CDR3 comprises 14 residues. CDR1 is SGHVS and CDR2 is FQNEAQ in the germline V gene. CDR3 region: CASSQTGGGTEAFF. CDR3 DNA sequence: TGTGCCAGCAGCCAGACAGGAGGCGGCACTGAAGCTTTCTTT.

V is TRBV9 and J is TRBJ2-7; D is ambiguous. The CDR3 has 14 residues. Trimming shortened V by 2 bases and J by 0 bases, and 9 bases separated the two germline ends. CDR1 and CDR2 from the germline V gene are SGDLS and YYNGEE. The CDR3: CASSVGQVSYEQYF. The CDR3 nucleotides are TGTGCCAGCAGCGTTGGGCAGGTCTCCTACGAGCAGTACTTC.

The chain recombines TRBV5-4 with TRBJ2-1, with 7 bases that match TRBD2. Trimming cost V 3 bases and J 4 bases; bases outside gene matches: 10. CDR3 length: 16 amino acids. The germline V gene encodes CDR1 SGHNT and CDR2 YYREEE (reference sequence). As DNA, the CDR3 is TGTGCCAGCAGCTCGGGTGGGCTAGCGGTTTACAATGAGCAGTTCTTC. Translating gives CASSSGGLAVYNEQFF.

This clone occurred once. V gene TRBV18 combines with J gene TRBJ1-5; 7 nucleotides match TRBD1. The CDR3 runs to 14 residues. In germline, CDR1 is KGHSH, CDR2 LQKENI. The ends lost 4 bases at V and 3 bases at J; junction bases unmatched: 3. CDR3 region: CASSQGADNQPQHF. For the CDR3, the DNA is TGTGCCAGCTCACAGGGGGCAGACAATCAGCCCCAGCATTTT.

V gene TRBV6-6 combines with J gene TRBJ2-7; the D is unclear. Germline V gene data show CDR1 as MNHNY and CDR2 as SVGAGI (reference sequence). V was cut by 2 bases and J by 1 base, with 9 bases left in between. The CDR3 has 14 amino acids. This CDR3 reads CASSYGLGSYEQYF. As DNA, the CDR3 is TGTGCCAGCAGTTACGGTCTAGGATCCTACGAGCAGTACTTC.

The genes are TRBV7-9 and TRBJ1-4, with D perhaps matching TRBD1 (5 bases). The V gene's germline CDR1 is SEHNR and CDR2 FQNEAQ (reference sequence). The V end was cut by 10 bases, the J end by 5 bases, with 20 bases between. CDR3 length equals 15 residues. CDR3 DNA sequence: TGTGCCACCGGGAGGGGACGGCCCGAAAATGAAAAACTGTTTTTT. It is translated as CATGRGRPENEKLFF.

The CDR3, as DNA: TGCGCCAGCAGCGCGGCATACTATGGCTACACCTTC. Translating it yields CASSAAYYGYTF. The rearrangement links TRBV5-1 to TRBJ1-2; D is unclear. The CDR3 has 12 amino acids. The V gene lost 4 bases and the J gene lost 3 bases, with 7 bases spanning the gap. CDR1 and CDR2 (germline): SGHRS, YFSETQ.

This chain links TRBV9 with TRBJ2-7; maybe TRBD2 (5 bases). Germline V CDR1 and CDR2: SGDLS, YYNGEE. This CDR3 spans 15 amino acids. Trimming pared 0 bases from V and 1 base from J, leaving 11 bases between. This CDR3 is CASSVGSVPSYEQYF. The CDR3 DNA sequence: TGTGCCAGCAGCGTAGGTAGCGTCCCATCCTACGAGCAGTACTTC.

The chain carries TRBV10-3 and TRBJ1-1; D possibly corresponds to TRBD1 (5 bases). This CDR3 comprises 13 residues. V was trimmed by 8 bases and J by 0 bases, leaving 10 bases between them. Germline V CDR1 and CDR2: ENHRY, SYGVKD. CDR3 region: CAIGSTVNTEAFF. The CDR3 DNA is TGTGCCATCGGGTCGACAGTGAACACTGAAGCTTTCTTT.

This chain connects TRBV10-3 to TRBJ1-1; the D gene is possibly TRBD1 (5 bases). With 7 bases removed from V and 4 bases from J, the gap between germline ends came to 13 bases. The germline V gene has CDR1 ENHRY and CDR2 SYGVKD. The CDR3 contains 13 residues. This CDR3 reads CAITLGGVTEAFF. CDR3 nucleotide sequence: TGTGCCATCACTCTCGGGGGGGTCACTGAAGCTTTCTTT.

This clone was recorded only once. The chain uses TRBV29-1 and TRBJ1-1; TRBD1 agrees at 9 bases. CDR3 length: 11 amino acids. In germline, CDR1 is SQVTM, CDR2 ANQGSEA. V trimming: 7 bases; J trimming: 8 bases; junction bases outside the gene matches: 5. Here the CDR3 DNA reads TGCAGCGGCGCTGGGACAGGGGAAGCTTTCTTT. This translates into CSGAGTGEAFF. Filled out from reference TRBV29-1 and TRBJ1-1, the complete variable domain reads SAVISQKPSRDICQRGTSLTIQCQVDSQVTMMFWYRQQPGQSLTLIATANQGSEATYESGFVIDKFPISRPNLTFSTLTVSNMSPEDSSIYLCSGAGTGEAFFGQGTRLTVV.

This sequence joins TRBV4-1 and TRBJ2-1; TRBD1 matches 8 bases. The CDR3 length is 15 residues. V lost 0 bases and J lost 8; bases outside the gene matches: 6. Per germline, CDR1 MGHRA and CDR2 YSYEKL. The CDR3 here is CASSQDDRGGYEQFF. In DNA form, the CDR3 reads TGCGCCAGCAGCCAAGATGACAGGGGAGGATATGAGCAGTTCTTC.

In DNA, the CDR3 is TGTGCCAGCAGCTTTAGGGGGCATAATTCACCCCTCCACTTT. Translation gives CASSFRGHNSPLHF. The chain links TRBV7-2 to TRBJ1-6; 7 bases fit TRBD1. Germline values: CDR1 SGHTA, CDR2 FQGNSA. Losses at the gene ends were 3 bases for V and 5 bases for J; bases not matched to a gene: 1. The CDR3 runs to 14 residues.

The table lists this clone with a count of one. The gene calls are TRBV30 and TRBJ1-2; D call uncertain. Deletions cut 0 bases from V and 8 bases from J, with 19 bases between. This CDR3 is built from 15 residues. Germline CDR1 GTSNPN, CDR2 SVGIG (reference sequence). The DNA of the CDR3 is TGTGCCTGGAGTGTGGGTAGCCCCTCCCGAAAAGGCTACACCTTC. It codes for CAWSVGSPSRKGYTF.

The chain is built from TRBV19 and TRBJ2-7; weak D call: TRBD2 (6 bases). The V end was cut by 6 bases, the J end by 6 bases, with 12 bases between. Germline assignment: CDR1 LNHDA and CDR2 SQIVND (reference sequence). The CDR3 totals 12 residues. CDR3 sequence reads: CASRPIGGEQYF. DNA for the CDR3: TGTGCCAGTAGACCCATCGGGGGCGAGCAGTACTTC.

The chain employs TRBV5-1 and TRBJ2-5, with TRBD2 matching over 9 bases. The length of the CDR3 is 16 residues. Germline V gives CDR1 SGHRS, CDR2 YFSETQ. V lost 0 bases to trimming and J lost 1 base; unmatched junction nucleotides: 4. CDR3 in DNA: TGCGCCAGCAGCTTGGTGGGCGGGGGGGCCCAAGAGACCCAGTACTTC. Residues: CASSLVGGGAQETQYF.

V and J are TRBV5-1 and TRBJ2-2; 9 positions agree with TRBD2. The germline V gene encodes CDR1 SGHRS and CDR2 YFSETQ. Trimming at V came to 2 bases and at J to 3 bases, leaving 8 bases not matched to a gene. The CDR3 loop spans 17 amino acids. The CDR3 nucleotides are TGCGCCAGCAGCTTTGGTAGCGGGAGACTGGACACCGGGGAGCTGTTTTTT. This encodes CASSFGSGRLDTGELFF.

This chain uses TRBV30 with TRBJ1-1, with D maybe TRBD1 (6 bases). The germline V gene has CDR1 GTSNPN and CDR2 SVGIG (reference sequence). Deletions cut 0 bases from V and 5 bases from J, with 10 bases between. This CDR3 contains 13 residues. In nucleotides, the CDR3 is TGTGCCTGGAGTGTAAAAGGGGGAACTGAAGCTTTCTTT. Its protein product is CAWSVKGGTEAFF.

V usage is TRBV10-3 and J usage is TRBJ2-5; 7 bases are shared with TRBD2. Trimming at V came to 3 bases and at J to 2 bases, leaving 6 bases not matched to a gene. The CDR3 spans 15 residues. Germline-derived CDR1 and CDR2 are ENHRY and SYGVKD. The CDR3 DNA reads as TGTGCCATCAGTGATTCAGCGGGGAGACAAGAGACCCAGTACTTC. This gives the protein CAISDSAGRQETQYF.

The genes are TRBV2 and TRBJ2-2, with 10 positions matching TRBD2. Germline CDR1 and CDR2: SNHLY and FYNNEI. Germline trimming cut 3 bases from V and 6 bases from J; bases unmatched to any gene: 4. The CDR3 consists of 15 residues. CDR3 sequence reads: CASSDRAGGPGELFF. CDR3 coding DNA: TGTGCCAGCAGTGATCGAGCGGGGGGGCCCGGGGAGCTGTTTTTT.

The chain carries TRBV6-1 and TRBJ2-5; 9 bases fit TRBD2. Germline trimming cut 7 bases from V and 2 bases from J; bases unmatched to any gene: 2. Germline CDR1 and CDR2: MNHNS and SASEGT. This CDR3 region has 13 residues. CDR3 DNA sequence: TGTGCCAGCATAGCGGGAGCTCAAGAGACCCAGTACTTC. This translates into CASIAGAQETQYF.

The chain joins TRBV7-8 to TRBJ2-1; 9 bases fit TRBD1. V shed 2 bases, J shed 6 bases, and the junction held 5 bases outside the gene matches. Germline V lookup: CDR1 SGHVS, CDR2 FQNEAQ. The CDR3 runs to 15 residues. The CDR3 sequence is CASSLSGQGRNEQFF. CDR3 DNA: TGTGCCAGCAGCTTAAGTGGACAGGGGCGCAATGAGCAGTTCTTC.

The CDR3 bases are TGTGCCAGCAGCCCCGGGAGGAGGGAAGCCATATATTTT. The encoded protein is CASSPGRREAIYF. The chain joins TRBV7-2 to TRBJ1-3; D remains ambiguous. Germline V lookup: CDR1 SGHTA, CDR2 FQGNSA. The CDR3 is made up of 13 amino acids. The V end lost 5 bases, the J end lost 11 bases, and 16 bases lay between the germline ends.

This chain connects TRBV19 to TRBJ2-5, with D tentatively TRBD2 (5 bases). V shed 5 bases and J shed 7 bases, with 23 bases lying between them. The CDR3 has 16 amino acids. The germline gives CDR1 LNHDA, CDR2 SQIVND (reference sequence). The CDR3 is CASSGVAVYLGGTQYF. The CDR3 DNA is TGTGCCAGTAGTGGGGTAGCAGTATATCTAGGAGGGACCCAGTACTTC.

The chain's CDR3 is CASSKGPRREGAYEQYF. The CDR3 DNA reads as TGTGCCAGCAGCAAAGGTCCTAGACGGGAGGGGGCCTACGAGCAGTACTTC. The gene calls are TRBV21-1 and TRBJ2-7; the DNA was not compared with TRBD2, the D call given in the table. TRBV21-1 is designated a pseudogene. The CDR3 has 17 amino acids.

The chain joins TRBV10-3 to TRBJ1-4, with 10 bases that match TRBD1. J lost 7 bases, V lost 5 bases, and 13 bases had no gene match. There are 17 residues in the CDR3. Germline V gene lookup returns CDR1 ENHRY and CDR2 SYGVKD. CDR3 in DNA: TGTGCCATCAGTAACAGGATCGGGACAGGGGATGGTGAAAAACTGTTTTTT. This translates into CAISNRIGTGDGEKLFF.

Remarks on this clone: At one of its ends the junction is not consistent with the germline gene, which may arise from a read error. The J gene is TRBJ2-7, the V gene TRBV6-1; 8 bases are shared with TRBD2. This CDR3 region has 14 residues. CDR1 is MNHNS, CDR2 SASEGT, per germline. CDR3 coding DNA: TGTGTCAGCAGTGAATACGGGGGGGGCTACGAGCAGTACTTC. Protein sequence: CVSSEYGGGYEQYF.

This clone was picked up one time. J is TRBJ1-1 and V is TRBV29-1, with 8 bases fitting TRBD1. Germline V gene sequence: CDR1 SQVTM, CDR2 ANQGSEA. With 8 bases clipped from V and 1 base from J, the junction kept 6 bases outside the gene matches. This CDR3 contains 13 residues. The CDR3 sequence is CSLKGTGNTEAFF. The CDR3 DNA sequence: TGCAGCCTTAAAGGGACAGGGAACACTGAAGCTTTCTTT.

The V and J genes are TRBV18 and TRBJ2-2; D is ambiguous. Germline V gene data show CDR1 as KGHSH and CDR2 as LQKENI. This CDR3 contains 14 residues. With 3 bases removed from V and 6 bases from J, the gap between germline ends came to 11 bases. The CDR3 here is CASSPQSSSGELFF. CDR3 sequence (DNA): TGTGCCAGCTCACCGCAGTCTTCCTCCGGGGAGCTGTTTTTT.

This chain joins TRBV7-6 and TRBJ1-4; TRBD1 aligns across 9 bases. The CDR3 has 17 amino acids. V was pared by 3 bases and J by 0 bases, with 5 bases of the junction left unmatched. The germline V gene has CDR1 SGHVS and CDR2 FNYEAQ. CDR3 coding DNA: TGTGCCAGCAGCTTGGAGACAGGGGGGACAACTAATGAAAAACTGTTTTTT. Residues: CASSLETGGTTNEKLFF.